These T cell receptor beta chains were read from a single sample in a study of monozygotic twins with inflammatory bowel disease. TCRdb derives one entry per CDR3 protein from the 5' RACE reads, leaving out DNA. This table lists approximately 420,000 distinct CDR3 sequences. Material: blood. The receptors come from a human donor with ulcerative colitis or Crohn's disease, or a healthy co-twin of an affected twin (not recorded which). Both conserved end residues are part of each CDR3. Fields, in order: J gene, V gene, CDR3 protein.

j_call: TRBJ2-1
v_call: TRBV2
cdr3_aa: CASKGDLTYNEQFF

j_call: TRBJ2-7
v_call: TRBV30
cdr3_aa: CAWSELGRGYEQYF

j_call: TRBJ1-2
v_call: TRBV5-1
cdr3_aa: CASSSGIPVGGYTF

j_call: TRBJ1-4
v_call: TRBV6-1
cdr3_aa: CASRFGQGRTNEKLFF

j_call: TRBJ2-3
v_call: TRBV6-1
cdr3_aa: CASSTVTGMKGHTQYF

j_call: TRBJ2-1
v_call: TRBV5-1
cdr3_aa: CASSVEQEFYEQFF

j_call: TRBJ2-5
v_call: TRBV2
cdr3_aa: CASSGREHLYQETQYF

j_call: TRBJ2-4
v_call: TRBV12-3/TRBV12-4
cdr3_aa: CASSPSEGENIQYF

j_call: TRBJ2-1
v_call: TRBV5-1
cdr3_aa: CASSNGASASFF

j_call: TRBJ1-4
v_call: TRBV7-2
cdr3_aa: CASSPGRENEKLFF

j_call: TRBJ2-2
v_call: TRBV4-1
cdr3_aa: CASSHLENTGELFF

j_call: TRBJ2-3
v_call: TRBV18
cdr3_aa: CASSQGISTDTQYF

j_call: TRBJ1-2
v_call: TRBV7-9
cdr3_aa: CASSSTDRARYGYTF

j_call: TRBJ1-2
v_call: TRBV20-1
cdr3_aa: CSASNPTPGSGYTF

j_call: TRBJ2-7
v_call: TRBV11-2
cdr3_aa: CASSLLRGDEQYF

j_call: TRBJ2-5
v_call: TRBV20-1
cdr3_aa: CSANPLGQGSTQYF

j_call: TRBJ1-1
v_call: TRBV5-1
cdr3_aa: CASRLETIGSAFF

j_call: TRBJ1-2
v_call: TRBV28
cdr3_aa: CASSSWAGRGYTF

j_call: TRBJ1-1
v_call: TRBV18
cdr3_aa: CASSRGQGDLSEAFF

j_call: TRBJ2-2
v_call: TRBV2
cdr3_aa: CASSSGLVTGELFF

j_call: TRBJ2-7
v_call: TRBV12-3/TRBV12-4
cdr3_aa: CASWGGRGSSYEQYF

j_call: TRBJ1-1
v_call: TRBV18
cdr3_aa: CASSPIQNTEAFF

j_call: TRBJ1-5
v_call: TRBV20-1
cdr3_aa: CSAYPISTGVSNQPQHF

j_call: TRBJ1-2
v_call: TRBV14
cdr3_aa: CASSQRQGGYGYTF

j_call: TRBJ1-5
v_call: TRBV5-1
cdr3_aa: CASSPDGPSGQPQHF

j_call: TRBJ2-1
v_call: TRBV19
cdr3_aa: CASSILGVSQVEQFF

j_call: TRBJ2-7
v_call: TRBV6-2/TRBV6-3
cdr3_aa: CASSKGLYEQYF

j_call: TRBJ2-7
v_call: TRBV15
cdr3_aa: CATSRLRGGHEQYF

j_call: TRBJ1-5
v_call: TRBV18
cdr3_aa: CASSPLRVDNQPQHF

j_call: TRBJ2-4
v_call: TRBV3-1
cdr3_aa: CASSQDKFGGKNIQYF

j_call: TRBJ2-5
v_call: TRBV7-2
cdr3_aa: CASSLEGLAGGKETQYF

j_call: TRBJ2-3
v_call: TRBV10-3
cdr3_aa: CAISDPTARRYF

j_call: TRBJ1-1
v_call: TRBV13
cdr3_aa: CASSPHRGNTEAFF

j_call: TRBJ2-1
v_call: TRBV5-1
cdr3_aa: CASSVTQGYEQFF

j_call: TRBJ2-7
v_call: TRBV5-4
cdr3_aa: CASSSRDNYEQYF

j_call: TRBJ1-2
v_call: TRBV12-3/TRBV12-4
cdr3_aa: CASSHGQGARYGYTF

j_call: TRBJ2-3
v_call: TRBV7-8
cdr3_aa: CASSSGLSDTQYF

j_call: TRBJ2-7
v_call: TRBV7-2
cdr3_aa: CASSLIASPSYEQYF

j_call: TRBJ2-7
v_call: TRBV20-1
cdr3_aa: CSASPTSGSIYEQYF

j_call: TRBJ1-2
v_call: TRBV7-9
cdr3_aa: CASSPTGNRYGYTF

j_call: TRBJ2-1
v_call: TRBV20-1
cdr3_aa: CSGREGGNEQFF

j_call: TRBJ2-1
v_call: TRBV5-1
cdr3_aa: CASSSGRSSYNEQFF

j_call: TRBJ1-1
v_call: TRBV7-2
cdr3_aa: CASSLRTGDEAFF

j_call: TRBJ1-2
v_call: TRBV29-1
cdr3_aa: CSVEDLKTGGHNGYTF